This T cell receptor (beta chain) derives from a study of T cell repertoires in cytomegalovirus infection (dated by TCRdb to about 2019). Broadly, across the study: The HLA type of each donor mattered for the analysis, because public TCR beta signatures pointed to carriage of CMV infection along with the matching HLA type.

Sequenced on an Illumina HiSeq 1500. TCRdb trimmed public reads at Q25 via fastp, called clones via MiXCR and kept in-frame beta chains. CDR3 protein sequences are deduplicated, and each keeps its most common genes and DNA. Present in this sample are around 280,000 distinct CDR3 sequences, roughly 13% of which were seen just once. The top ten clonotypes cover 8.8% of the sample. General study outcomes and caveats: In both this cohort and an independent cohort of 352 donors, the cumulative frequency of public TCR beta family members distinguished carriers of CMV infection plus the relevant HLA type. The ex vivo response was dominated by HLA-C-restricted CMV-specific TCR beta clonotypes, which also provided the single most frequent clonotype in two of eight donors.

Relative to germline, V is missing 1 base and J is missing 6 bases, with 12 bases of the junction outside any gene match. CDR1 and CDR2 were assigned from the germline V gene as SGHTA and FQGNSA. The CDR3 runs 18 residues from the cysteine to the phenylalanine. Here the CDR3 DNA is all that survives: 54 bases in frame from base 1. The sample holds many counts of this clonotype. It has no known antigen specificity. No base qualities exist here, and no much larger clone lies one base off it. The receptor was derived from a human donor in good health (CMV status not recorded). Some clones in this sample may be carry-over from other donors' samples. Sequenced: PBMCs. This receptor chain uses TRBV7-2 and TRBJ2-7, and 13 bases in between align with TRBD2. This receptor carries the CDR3 CASSLEDPLAGGPFEQYF. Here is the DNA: TGTGCCAGCAGCTTAGAGGACCCACTAGCGGGGGGGCCCTTCGAGCAGTACTTC.